The present entry profiles one T cell receptor (beta chain) with its context. The data derive from a study of patients and donors after allogeneic stem cell transplantation. TCRdb redid the calling of the RT-PCR reads with MiXCR, one entry per CDR3 protein. The sample records 95,000 to 120,000 distinct CDR3 sequences, 35% being singletons. The CDR3 runs to 13 residues. The V gene's germline CDR1 is SGHAT and CDR2 FQDESV (reference sequence). V gave up 3 bases and J gave up 7 bases, with 10 bases separating them. The chain employs TRBV11-1 and TRBJ2-1; TRBD2 might be the D (5 bases). The sequence came from a human donor who was either an allogeneic HSCT recipient or a stem cell or donor lymphocyte infusion donor (not recorded which). It is not recorded whose cells these are; they may come from a transplant donor. The sequencing sample was made of blood, either unsorted or a sorted T cell fraction (not recorded which). The CDR3 nucleotides read TGTGCCAGCAGCTTCCTTAGAGGGAATGAGCAGTTCTTC. It specifies CASSFLRGNEQFF.